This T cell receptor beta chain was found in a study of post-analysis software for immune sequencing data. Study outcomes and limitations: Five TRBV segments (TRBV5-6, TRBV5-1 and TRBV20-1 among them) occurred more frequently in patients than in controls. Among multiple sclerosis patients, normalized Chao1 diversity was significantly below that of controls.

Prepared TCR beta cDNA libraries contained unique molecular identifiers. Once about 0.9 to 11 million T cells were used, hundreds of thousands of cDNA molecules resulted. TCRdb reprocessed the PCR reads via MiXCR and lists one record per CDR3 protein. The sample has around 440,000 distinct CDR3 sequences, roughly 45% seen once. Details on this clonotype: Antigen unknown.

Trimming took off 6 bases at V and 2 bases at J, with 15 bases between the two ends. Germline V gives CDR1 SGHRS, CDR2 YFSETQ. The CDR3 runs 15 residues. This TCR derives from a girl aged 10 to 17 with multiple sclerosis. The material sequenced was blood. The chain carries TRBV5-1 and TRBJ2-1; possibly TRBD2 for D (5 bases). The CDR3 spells CASTSPGSAYNEQFF. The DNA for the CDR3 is TGCGCCAGCACCTCACCGGGAAGCGCCTACAATGAGCAGTTCTTC.